Detailed here is one TCR beta chain. No antigen is known for it. This sample was taken from a study of T cells after yellow fever vaccination. Study-wide findings and caveats: Secondary responses were weaker yet peaked faster, day 5 versus 15. Most primary-vaccination clones recurred post-booster (roughly 96% CD4, more than 85% CD8).

This CDR3 spans 13 amino acids. Germline CDR1 reads MNHEY; CDR2 reads SVGEGT. After removal of 7 bases from V and 5 bases from J, the junction contained 4 bases not matched to a gene. TCRdb redid the calling of the 5' RACE reads with MiXCR, one entry per CDR3 protein. The profile covers approximately 350,000 distinct CDR3 sequences, with more than 9% appearing a single time and more than 15% taken by the ten largest. The sequencing here drew on PBMCs, taken on the day of the first yellow fever vaccination. The V gene is TRBV6-2 or TRBV6-3, the J gene TRBJ1-5, with 8 bases that match TRBD1. This receptor was taken from a man aged 18 to 29 who received the YFV17D yellow fever vaccine. DNA for the CDR3: TGTGCCAGCAATGACAGGGGACATCAGCCCCAGCATTTT. This codes for CASNDRGHQPQHF.